The sequence of this T cell receptor (beta chain) was determined in a study of post-analysis software for immune sequencing data. For the study at large: Relapsing-remitting, secondary progressive and progressive-relapsing forms of multiple sclerosis all featured among disease courses. Study-level points and caveats: Samples prepared in the same batch strongly co-clustered by F measure. Comparison with controls showed significantly lower normalized Chao1 diversity in multiple sclerosis patients. Relative to controls, patients had five TRBV segments at higher frequency, with TRBV5-6, TRBV5-1 and TRBV20-1 among these.

This CDR3 contains 14 residues. V gave up 5 bases and J gave up 9 bases, with 16 bases separating them. Per the germline V gene, CDR1 is SGHTA and CDR2 is FQGNSA. For this clonotype: Its target is not known.

Presence of unique molecular identifiers characterized the TCR beta cDNA libraries. When about 1 to 11 million T cells were used, they gave roughly 490,000 cDNA molecules. A single record per CDR3 protein comes from TCRdb applying MiXCR to the PCR reads. The data contain 750,000 to 950,000 distinct CDR3 sequences, roughly 50% of them singletons. This TCR derives from a girl under 18 with multiple sclerosis. V and J are TRBV7-2 and TRBJ2-2; D ambiguous. Sequenced input: blood. CDR3 residues: CASSGRALFWELFF. The CDR3, as DNA: TGTGCCAGCAGCGGCCGGGCTCTATTCTGGGAGCTGTTTTTT.